The clone carrying this T cell receptor beta chain has a handful of counts. Its antigen remains unidentified. Patients got ipilimumab 1 mg/kg beginning 14 to 28 days post-transplant. Patients received nivolumab 3 mg/kg at weeks 1, 4, 7, 10, then fortnightly to week 26. The data stem from a study of ipilimumab plus nivolumab after autologous stem cell transplantation. Study overall: The DLBCL cohort had primary refractory and relapsed disease, with 18-month progression-free survival of approximately 87% and 28%.

The protocol was immunoSEQ multiplex PCR, while the TCRdb copy is restricted to in-frame clones and leaves out a portion. The sample includes 17,000 or so clones, 65% to 80% of them seen just once. Study-wide points: TCR repertoire, Treg phenotype and gut microbiota reportedly support more study of this approach.

Sequencing was performed on PBMCs, taken in a trial of ipilimumab plus nivolumab as post-transplant consolidation. The sequence came from a male donor with diffuse large B-cell lymphoma.

The CDR3 protein is CASRTGLNTGELFF. CDR3 in DNA: TGTGCCAGCAGGACAGGCCTAAACACCGGGGAGCTGTTTTTT. The rearrangement uses TRBV2 and TRBJ2-2; D might be TRBD1 (6 bases). Trimming took 6 bases from V and 2 from J, leaving 10 bases between them. Germline lookup yields CDR1 SNHLY and CDR2 FYNNEI. The CDR3 is made up of 14 amino acids.